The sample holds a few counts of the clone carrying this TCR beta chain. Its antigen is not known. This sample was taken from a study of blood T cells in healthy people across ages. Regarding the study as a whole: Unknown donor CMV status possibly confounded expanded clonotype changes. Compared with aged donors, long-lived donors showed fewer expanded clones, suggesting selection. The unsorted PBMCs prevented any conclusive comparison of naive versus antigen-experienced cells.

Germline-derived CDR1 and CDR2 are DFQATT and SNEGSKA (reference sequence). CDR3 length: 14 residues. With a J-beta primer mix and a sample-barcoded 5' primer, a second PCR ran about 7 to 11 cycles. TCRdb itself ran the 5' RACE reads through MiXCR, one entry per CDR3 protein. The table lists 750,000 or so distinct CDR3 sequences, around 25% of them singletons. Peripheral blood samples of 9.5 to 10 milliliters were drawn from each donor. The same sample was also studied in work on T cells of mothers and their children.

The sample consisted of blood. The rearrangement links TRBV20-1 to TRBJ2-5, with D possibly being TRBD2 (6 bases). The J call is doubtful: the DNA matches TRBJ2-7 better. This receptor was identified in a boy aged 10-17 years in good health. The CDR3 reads CSARPGLMSYEQYF. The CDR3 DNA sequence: TGCAGTGCAAGGCCGGGACTGATGTCCTACGAGCAGTACTTC.